Reported below is one T cell receptor beta chain. Repertoires were generated with immunoSEQ multiplex PCR, while TCRdb's copy carries only in-frame clones and drops some. This sample has approximately 240,000 clones, with around 90% found just once. These data are taken from a study of blood T cell repertoires in COVID-19. In the study overall: Samples taken during acute and convalescent COVID-19 were collected in the United States, Italy and Spain. Sample material is recorded as cDNA or gDNA derived from T cells, B-cell-depleted T cells, or PBMCs.

This sequence was found in a man aged 30 to 39 with COVID-19, enrolled during active disease. Sequencing was performed on peripheral blood.

This chain's CDR3 is CASSIDLAYRGVGPQHF. The DNA of the CDR3 is TGTGCCAGTAGTATAGATCTGGCCTATCGGGGGGTCGGGCCCCAGCATTTT. The J gene is TRBJ1-5, the V gene TRBV19, with D perhaps TRBD1 (5 bases). The CDR3 is made up of 17 amino acids. Germline-derived CDR1 and CDR2 are LNHDA and SQIVND (reference sequence). V lost 0 bases and J lost 9, with 21 bases in between.